The 8 T cell receptor beta chains below were found in one sample sequenced in a study of blood T cell repertoires in COVID-19. This table comes from immunoSEQ multiplex PCR, and its TCRdb copy is limited to in-frame clones, with some not included. Of roughly 260,000 clones listed, about 80% are singletons. The sequenced sample was PBMCs or T cells enriched from blood (not recorded which). The receptors here all came from a woman aged 35 to 49 who had been exposed to COVID-19.

The chain joins TRBV6-2 or TRBV6-3 to TRBJ2-5; 10 nucleotides match TRBD1. Unmatched junction bases numbered 3, after V lost 5 bases and J lost 6 bases. The CDR3 contains 13 residues. Looked up from germline, CDR1 is MNHEY and CDR2 is SVGEGT. CDR3 in DNA: TGTGCCAGCAGTGGGACAGGGGTGCAGACCCAGTACTTC. Translating it yields CASSGTGVQTQYF.

CDR3 loop: CASSLGSVGEKLFF. In nucleotides, the CDR3 is TGTGCCAGCAGCTTGGGGTCAGTTGGTGAAAAACTGTTTTTT. This chain uses TRBV5-6 with TRBJ1-4; D is ambiguous. Germline V gives CDR1 SGHDT, CDR2 YYEEEE. Trimming shortened V by 0 bases and J by 7 bases, and 10 bases separated the two germline ends. The CDR3 is 14 amino acids.

This clone has ten or more counts. V and J are TRBV11-2 and TRBJ1-1; D ambiguous. The CDR3 contains 12 residues. Germline V gene sequence: CDR1 SGHAT, CDR2 FQNNGV. The V gene lost 5 bases and the J gene lost 2 bases, with 6 bases spanning the gap. This chain's CDR3 is CASSLLNTEAFF. The DNA of the CDR3 is TGTGCCAGCAGCCTCCTTAACACTGAAGCTTTCTTT.

There are a few counts of this clone. V and J are TRBV29-1 and TRBJ2-6; 7 bases align to TRBD1. V dropped 5 bases and J dropped 0; count of bases not matched to a gene: 7. Germline-derived CDR1 and CDR2 are SQVTM and ANQGSEA. The CDR3 totals 16 residues. CDR3 sequence: CSVMDRSISGANVLTF. The CDR3 DNA reads TGCAGCGTTATGGACAGGTCTATCTCTGGGGCCAACGTCCTGACTTTC.

The V gene is TRBV3-1 (or the pseudogene TRBV3-2), the J gene TRBJ1-4, with TRBD1 identical over 7 bases. CDR3 length: 15 amino acids. Germline V lookup: CDR1 LGHDT, CDR2 YNNKEL (reference sequence). V was pared by 4 bases and J by 7 bases, with 9 bases of the junction left unmatched. The CDR3 nucleotides read TGTGCCAGCAGCCTCCGGACAGGCCGCGGTGAAAAACTGTTTTTT. It encodes CASSLRTGRGEKLFF.

The chain employs TRBV7-2 and TRBJ1-2; 8 bases match TRBD1. From germline, CDR1 is SGHTA and CDR2 FQGNSA. The CDR3 is 14 amino acids. The ends lost 3 bases at V and 7 bases at J; junction bases unmatched: 7. This CDR3 is CASSFAQGAAGYTF. The CDR3 DNA reads as TGTGCCAGCAGCTTCGCCCAGGGGGCCGCTGGCTACACCTTC.

This clone showed up just once. This sequence joins TRBV7-3 and TRBJ2-3; D is possibly TRBD2 (6 bases). Germline V lookup: CDR1 SGHTA, CDR2 FQGTGA. CDR3 length: 14 residues. Trimming removed 5 bases from V and 2 bases from J, with 11 bases in between. DNA for the CDR3: TGTGCCAGCAGCGGGGAGGCAGTCACAGATACGCAGTATTTT. Its protein product is CASSGEAVTDTQYF.

The chain has TRBV11-3 and TRBJ1-1; 7 nucleotides align to TRBD1. Germline assignment: CDR1 SGHNT and CDR2 YENEEA. V lost 5 bases and J lost 4; bases outside the gene matches: 7. The CDR3 runs to 14 residues. This CDR3 reads CASSQRTGSTEAFF. CDR3 in DNA: TGTGCCAGCAGCCAACGGACAGGTAGCACTGAAGCTTTCTTT.